Shown below are 21 T cell receptor beta chains from a single sample sequenced in a study of identical twins. In TCRdb, the 5' RACE reads were re-called with MiXCR into one record per CDR3 protein. Seen here are approximately 1.8 million distinct CDR3 sequences, less than 35% observed once, and the top ten hold roughly 0.3%. The sequencing sample was made of cord blood. These receptors were obtained from a newborn girl in good health.

There are a few counts of this clonotype. This chain links TRBV3-1 with TRBJ2-1, with 9 nucleotides matching TRBD2. The CDR3 is 19 amino acids. V lost 4 bases to trimming and J lost 0 bases; unmatched junction nucleotides: 13. Looked up from germline, CDR1 is LGHDT and CDR2 is YNNKEL (reference sequence). The CDR3 DNA is TGTGCCAGCAGCCGGCTCAGCGGGGGGACTATTAGCTCCTACAATGAGCAGTTCTTC. Its translation: CASSRLSGGTISSYNEQFF.

Many counts were recorded for this clonotype. The J gene is TRBJ2-3, the V gene TRBV20-1; tentative D call: TRBD2 (6 bases). The length of the CDR3 is 16 residues. V was shortened by 6 bases and J by 2 bases, with 21 bases between the two germline ends. Germline V gene lookup returns CDR1 DFQATT and CDR2 SNEGSKA (reference sequence). Here the CDR3 reads CSARKPATRYTDTQYF. The CDR3 bases are TGCAGTGCCCGGAAACCCGCGACTAGATACACAGATACGCAGTATTTT.

The CDR3 sequence: CASSQDPRTAYGYTF. The DNA for the CDR3 is TGCGCCAGCAGCCAAGATCCTCGGACAGCCTATGGCTACACCTTC. The chain joins TRBV4-1 to TRBJ1-2; D may be TRBD1 (6 bases). The V and J ends lost 0 bases and 4 bases respectively, with 12 bases between them. The germline V gene encodes CDR1 MGHRA and CDR2 YSYEKL. The CDR3 sequence is 15 residues long.

The rearrangement joins TRBV5-1 to TRBJ1-1; the D gene is possibly TRBD1 (5 bases). The CDR3 sequence is 13 residues long. The germline V gene encodes CDR1 SGHRS and CDR2 YFSETQ. V was clipped by 5 bases and J by 1 base, with 9 bases between them. This CDR3 reads CASRNQGNTEAFF. CDR3 DNA: TGCGCCAGCAGAAATCAGGGGAACACTGAAGCTTTCTTT.

This clonotype was found a few times. The J gene is TRBJ2-7, the V gene TRBV10-3; 9 bases fit TRBD2. V was pared by 6 bases and J by 7 bases, with 13 bases of the junction left unmatched. The germline gives CDR1 ENHRY, CDR2 SYGVKD. The CDR3 covers 15 residues. CDR3 in amino acids: CAISPRLAAYNEQYF. Written as DNA, the CDR3 is TGTGCCATCAGCCCTCGACTAGCGGCTTACAATGAGCAGTACTTC.

This clonotype came up a few times. The chain recombines TRBV27 with TRBJ2-3, with TRBD1 matching over 9 bases. V trimming: 10 bases; J trimming: 4 bases; junction bases outside the gene matches: 12. CDR3 size: 15 residues. CDR1 is MNHEY and CDR2 is SMNVEV in the germline V gene (reference sequence). The CDR3 region has the DNA TGTGCCACCTATCCGGGACAGGGAAATTCAGATACGCAGTATTTT. Its protein is CATYPGQGNSDTQYF.

This chain connects TRBV12-3 or TRBV12-4 to TRBJ1-5; possible D gene TRBD1, 6 bases. The CDR3 consists of 14 residues. V lost 6 bases, J lost 7 bases, and 16 bases lay in between. For the CDR3, the DNA is TGTGCCAGCAGCTTGATGGACAGAGGGCAGCCCCAGCATTTT. It is translated as CASSLMDRGQPQHF.

The chain employs TRBV6-6 and TRBJ2-3; perhaps TRBD1 as D (5 bases). The CDR3 contains 15 residues. The V and J ends lost 7 bases and 2 bases respectively, with 16 bases between them. CDR1 and CDR2 (germline): MNHNY, SVGAGI (reference sequence). CDR3 loop: CASIGASASTDTQYF. The CDR3 bases are TGTGCCAGCATAGGGGCCTCTGCGTCCACAGATACGCAGTATTTT.

V gene TRBV6-2 or TRBV6-3 combines with J gene TRBJ2-1; the match to TRBD2 covers 16 bases. V shed 8 bases, J shed 0 bases, and the junction held 13 bases outside the gene matches. Germline V gene lookup returns CDR1 MNHEY and CDR2 SVGEGT. This CDR3 region has 20 residues. The CDR3 DNA follows: TGTGCCAGCCGCCCAACACCGGGACTAGCGGGAGGGCCCTCCTACAATGAGCAGTTCTTC. Protein product: CASRPTPGLAGGPSYNEQFF.

This clonotype was observed at least ten times. The gene calls are TRBV2 and TRBJ2-1; D tentatively fits TRBD1 or TRBD2 (5 bases each). CDR1 and CDR2 from the germline V gene are SNHLY and FYNNEI. The CDR3 has 11 residues. V lost 10 bases, J lost 6 bases, and 10 bases lay in between. The CDR3 here is CATARGNEQFF. The CDR3 DNA sequence: TGTGCCACCGCGAGGGGCAATGAGCAGTTCTTC.

V gene TRBV6-1 combines with J gene TRBJ2-7; TRBD1 is a possible D gene (6 bases). V was trimmed by 2 bases and J by 0 bases, leaving 8 bases between them. CDR1 is MNHNS and CDR2 is SASEGT in the germline V gene. The CDR3 consists of 14 residues. CDR3 region: CASSERDISYEQYF. CDR3 DNA sequence: TGTGCCAGCAGTGAACGGGACATCTCCTACGAGCAGTACTTC.

This clonotype has more than one count but fewer than ten. V usage is TRBV29-1 and J usage is TRBJ2-7, with 10 bases aligning to TRBD2. The V segment lost 3 bases and the J segment 0 bases; nucleotides outside the gene matches: 2. This CDR3 region has 14 residues. Germline-derived CDR1 and CDR2 are SQVTM and ANQGSEA. CDR3 sequence (DNA): TGCAGCGTTGATGCTAGCGGGAGCTCCTACGAGCAGTACTTC. The encoded protein is CSVDASGSSYEQYF.

The V and J genes are TRBV3-1 and TRBJ1-2; 8 positions agree with TRBD1. The V gene end was trimmed by 0 bases and the J gene end by 8 bases; junction bases not matched to a gene: 5. The CDR3 covers 14 residues. Looked up from germline, CDR1 is LGHDT and CDR2 is YNNKEL (reference sequence). The CDR3 sequence: CASSQESAGGGYTF. The DNA for the CDR3 is TGTGCCAGCAGCCAAGAGTCCGCAGGGGGCGGCTACACCTTC.

Details on this clonotype: The conserved closing phenylalanine or tryptophan is absent in this CDR3, likely reflecting a read error. CDR3 region: CASSLTSGQETQYL. The CDR3 nucleotides read TGTGCCAGCAGCCTGACTAGCGGCCAAGAGACCCAGTACTTG. The chain is built from TRBV5-4 and TRBJ2-7, with TRBD2 matching 9 bases. The last part of the DNA fits TRBJ2-5 better; the J call may be wrong. CDR1 and CDR2 from the germline V gene are SGHNT and YYREEE (reference sequence). There are 14 residues in the CDR3.

Many counts were recorded for this clonotype. The chain joins TRBV10-3 to TRBJ2-7; D unclear. V was pared by 9 bases and J by 0 bases, with 6 bases between. CDR1 and CDR2 from the germline V gene are ENHRY and SYGVKD. The CDR3 length is 11 residues. DNA for the CDR3: TGTGCCATTGCTAGCTCCTACGAGCAGTACTTC. Translated: CAIASSYEQYF.

This clonotype was detected only a few times. The chain combines TRBV18 with TRBJ2-1; 9 nucleotides match TRBD2. The CDR3 covers 15 residues. V shed 5 bases and J 4 bases; nucleotides not matched to a gene: 6. In germline, CDR1 is KGHSH, CDR2 LQKENI. Written as DNA, the CDR3 is TGTGCCAGCTCAAAGAGCGGGGGGCTTTACAATGAGCAGTTCTTC. This gives the protein CASSKSGGLYNEQFF.

The chain couples TRBV24-1 to TRBJ2-1; 7 bases map to TRBD2. The J call is in doubt because the DNA end fits TRBJ2-7 better. Germline V gene lookup returns CDR1 KGHDR and CDR2 SFDVKD. The CDR3 sequence is 15 residues long. CDR3 sequence reads: CATSDNSGSYNEQYF. The CDR3 DNA sequence: TGTGCCACCAGTGACAATAGCGGGTCCTACAATGAGCAGTACTTC.

The V gene is TRBV20-1, the J gene TRBJ2-3; the D is unclear. Germline values: CDR1 DFQATT, CDR2 SNEGSKA (reference sequence). This CDR3 comprises 14 residues. Trimming left V 3 bases short and J 2 bases short, with 12 bases between. The CDR3: CSASGVGHTDTQYF. CDR3 DNA: TGCAGTGCTAGTGGGGTAGGGCACACAGATACGCAGTATTTT.

This clonotype showed up just a few times. V usage is TRBV20-1 and J usage is TRBJ1-5, with a possible D match to TRBD1 (5 bases). The CDR3 has 13 residues. Trimming took 2 bases from V and 5 from J, leaving 10 bases between them. Germline-derived CDR1 and CDR2 are DFQATT and SNEGSKA (reference sequence). CDR3 sequence reads: CSARQGTYQPQHF. The CDR3 DNA reads as TGCAGTGCTAGACAGGGAACGTATCAGCCCCAGCATTTT.

This clonotype has a handful of counts. This sequence joins TRBV20-1 and TRBJ1-2; 8 bases match TRBD1. Germline CDR1 DFQATT, CDR2 SNEGSKA (reference sequence). V lost 3 bases, J lost 4 bases, and 7 bases stayed unmatched. This CDR3 comprises 14 residues. The CDR3 nucleotides read TGCAGTGCTAGCTCCACAGGGGGTGTCTATGGCTACACCTTC. It specifies CSASSTGGVYGYTF.

This clonotype was picked up a small number of times. J is TRBJ2-3 and V is TRBV2; TRBD2 agrees at 9 bases. This CDR3 comprises 13 residues. Germline V gene sequence: CDR1 SNHLY, CDR2 FYNNEI. The ends lost 1 base at V and 11 bases at J; junction bases unmatched: 4. CDR3 in amino acids: CASSEGVAGVQYF. Here the CDR3 DNA reads TGTGCCAGCAGTGAAGGGGTAGCGGGGGTGCAGTATTTT.